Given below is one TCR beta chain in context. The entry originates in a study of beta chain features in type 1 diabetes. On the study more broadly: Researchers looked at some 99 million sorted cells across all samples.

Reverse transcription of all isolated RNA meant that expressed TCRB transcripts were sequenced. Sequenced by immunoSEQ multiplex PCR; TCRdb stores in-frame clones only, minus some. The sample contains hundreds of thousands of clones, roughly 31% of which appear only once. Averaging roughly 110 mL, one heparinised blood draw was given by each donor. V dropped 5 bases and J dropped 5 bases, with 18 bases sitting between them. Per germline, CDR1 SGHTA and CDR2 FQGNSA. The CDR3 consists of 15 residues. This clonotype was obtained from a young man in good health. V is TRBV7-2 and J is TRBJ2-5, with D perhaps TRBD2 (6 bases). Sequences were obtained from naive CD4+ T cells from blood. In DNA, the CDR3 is TGTGCCAGCAGCCCCACCGGCATCGCGGGGGAGACCCAGTACTTC. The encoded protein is CASSPTGIAGETQYF.